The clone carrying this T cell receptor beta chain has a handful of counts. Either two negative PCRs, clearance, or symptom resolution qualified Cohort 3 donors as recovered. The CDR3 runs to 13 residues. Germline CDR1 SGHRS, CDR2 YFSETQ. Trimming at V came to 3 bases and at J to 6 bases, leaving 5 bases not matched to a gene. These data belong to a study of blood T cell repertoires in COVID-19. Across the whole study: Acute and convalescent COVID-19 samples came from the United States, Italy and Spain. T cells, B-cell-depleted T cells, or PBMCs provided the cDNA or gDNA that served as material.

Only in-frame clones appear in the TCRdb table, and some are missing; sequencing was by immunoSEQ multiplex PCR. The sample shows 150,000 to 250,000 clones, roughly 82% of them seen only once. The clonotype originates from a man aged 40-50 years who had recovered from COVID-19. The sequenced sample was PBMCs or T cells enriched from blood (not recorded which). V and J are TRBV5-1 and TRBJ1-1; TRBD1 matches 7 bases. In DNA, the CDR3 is TGCGCCAGCAGCTCGACAGGGTACTCTGAAGCTTTCTTT. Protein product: CASSSTGYSEAFF.